Sequencing of this TCR beta chain was carried out in a study of CD8 T cells in Susac syndrome. With random hexamers, roughly 0.5 to 1 ug RNA was reverse transcribed. Amplification of TCR beta CDR3 was carried out by immunoSEQ multiplex PCR, which covered 54 Vbeta and 13 Jbeta segments. TCRdb re-called the immunoSEQ multiplex PCR reads with MiXCR, one entry per CDR3 protein. The sample carries about 120,000 distinct CDR3 sequences, around 94% recorded once. CD8+ and CD4+ T cells circulating in blood were sequenced for TCR beta. As controls, healthy donors matched for age and sex were used. Through negative isolation, CD4+ and CD8+ T cells were obtained, while TEMRA cells were enriched using FACS. V was clipped by 7 bases and J by 7 bases, with 16 bases between them. Germline V gene data show CDR1 as SEHNR and CDR2 as FQNEAQ (reference sequence). The CDR3 is 13 amino acids.

The TCR sequence derives from a human donor in good health. The specimen sequenced was CD4+ T cells from PBMCs. This chain joins TRBV7-9 and TRBJ1-1; weak D call: TRBD1 (5 bases). Here the CDR3 DNA reads TGTGCCAGCACCCAGAGTGGACAAGTTGAAGCTTTCTTT. This encodes CASTQSGQVEAFF.